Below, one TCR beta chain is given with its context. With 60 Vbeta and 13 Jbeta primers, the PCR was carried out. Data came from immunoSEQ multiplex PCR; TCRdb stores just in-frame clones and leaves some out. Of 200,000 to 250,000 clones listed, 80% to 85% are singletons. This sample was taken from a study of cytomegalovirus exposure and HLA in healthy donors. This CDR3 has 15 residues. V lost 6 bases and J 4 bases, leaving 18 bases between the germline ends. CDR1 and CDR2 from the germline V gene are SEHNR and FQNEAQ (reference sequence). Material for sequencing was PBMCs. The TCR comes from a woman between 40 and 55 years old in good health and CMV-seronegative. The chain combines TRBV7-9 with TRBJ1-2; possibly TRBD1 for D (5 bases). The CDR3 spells CASSPRAGRIYGYTF. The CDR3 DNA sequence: TGTGCCAGCAGTCCCCGGGCGGGGCGCATCTATGGCTACACCTTC. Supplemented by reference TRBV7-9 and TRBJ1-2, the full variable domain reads DTGVSQNPRHKITKRGQNVTFRCDPISEHNRLYWYRQTLGQGPEFLTYFQNEAQLEKSRLLSDRFSAERPKGSFSTLEIQRTEQGDSAMYLCASSPRAGRIYGYTFGSGTRLTVV.